This T cell receptor beta chain was sequenced for a study of metastatic and nonmetastatic thyroid tumors. Study background: Repertoires from malignant and benign thyroid patients were compared across blood and tumor or nodule tissue.

Findings and limits, study-wide: In blood and tumor, TCR beta diversity was reportedly significantly higher in malignant thyroid tumors than in benign nodules.

The CDR3 loop spans 19 amino acids. V was clipped by 3 bases and J by 0 bases, with 21 bases between them. Germline-derived CDR1 and CDR2 are SGHTA and FQGNSA. TCRdb re-analyzed the PCR reads through MiXCR. The sample includes about 7,300 clones, 15% to 20% seen only once; the top ten take 7.5% to 10%. This clone rates as medium-sized (0.01 to 0.1%). Its matching antigen is unknown. None of the patients had undergone any treatment ahead of thyroid surgery. The chain joins TRBV7-2 to TRBJ2-1; tentatively, D is TRBD1 (7 bases). The TCR was taken from a female donor with papillary thyroid cancer or a benign thyroid nodule (not recorded which). Some clones in this sample may be carry-over from other donors' samples. The sequencing sample was made of adjacent normal tissue. The CDR3 loop reads CASSFPGGGPVSSYNEQFF. The CDR3 nucleotides read TGTGCCAGCAGCTTCCCCGGAGGGGGCCCTGTAAGCTCCTACAATGAGCAGTTCTTC.